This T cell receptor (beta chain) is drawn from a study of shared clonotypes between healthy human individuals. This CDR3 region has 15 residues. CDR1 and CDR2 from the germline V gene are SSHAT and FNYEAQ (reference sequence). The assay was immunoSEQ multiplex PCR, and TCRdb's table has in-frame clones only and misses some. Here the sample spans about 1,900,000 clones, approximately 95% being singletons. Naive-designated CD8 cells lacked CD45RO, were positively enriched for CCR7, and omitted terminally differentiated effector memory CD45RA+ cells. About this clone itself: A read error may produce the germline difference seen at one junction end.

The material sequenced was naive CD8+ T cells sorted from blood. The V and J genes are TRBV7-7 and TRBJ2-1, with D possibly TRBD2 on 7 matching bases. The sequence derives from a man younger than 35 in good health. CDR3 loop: CASSLAPGGHNEQFF. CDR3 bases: TGTGCTAGCAGCTTAGCCCCCGGGGGGCACAATGAGCAGTTCTTC.